Listed below are T cell receptor beta chains from one sample, sequenced in a study of identical twins. TCRdb independently ran MiXCR on the 5' RACE reads; one entry per CDR3 protein. The repertoire includes hundreds of thousands of distinct CDR3 sequences, 9.4% of them detected once, and 4% to 6% sits in the top ten. The sequencing sample was made of memory (CD45RO+) T cells sorted from blood. The receptors derive from a young woman in good health. Each CDR3 is given with its conserved first and last residue. A D gene is named only where the DNA matches it firmly. The size of a clone is reported for some rows only, either as once, few or many, or as a class for expanded clones.

d_gene: -
j_gene: TRBJ1-2
abundance: many
v_gene: TRBV12-3/TRBV12-4
CDR3aa: CASSLGRDNYGYTF
CDR3nt: TGTGCCAGCAGTTTAGGCAGGGATAACTATGGCTACACCTTC

d_gene: -
j_gene: TRBJ2-7
abundance: -
v_gene: TRBV7-2
CDR3aa: CASSPVGARYEQYF
CDR3nt: TGTGCCAGCAGCCCCGTGGGGGCGAGGTACGAGCAGTACTTC

d_gene: -
j_gene: TRBJ2-3
abundance: -
v_gene: TRBV7-6
CDR3aa: CASSPRHDTDTQYF
CDR3nt: TGTGCCAGCAGCCCAAGACACGACACAGATACGCAGTATTTT

d_gene: -
j_gene: TRBJ2-6
abundance: few
v_gene: TRBV7-2
CDR3aa: CASVLSSGANVLTF
CDR3nt: TGTGCCAGCGTGCTTAGCTCTGGGGCCAACGTCCTGACTTTC

d_gene: -
j_gene: TRBJ1-2
abundance: -
v_gene: TRBV27
CDR3aa: CASSLSWGGVGYTF
CDR3nt: TGTGCCAGCAGTTTAAGCTGGGGGGGCGTGGGCTACACCTTC

d_gene: -
j_gene: TRBJ2-7
abundance: few
v_gene: TRBV12-3/TRBV12-4
CDR3aa: CASSDRTYEQYF
CDR3nt: TGTGCCAGCAGCGACAGGACCTACGAGCAGTACTTC

d_gene: TRBD2
j_gene: TRBJ2-1
abundance: -
v_gene: TRBV27
CDR3aa: CASSFRQTGLGLAHNEQFF
CDR3nt: TGTGCCAGCAGTTTCCGCCAGACAGGGTTGGGACTAGCCCACAATGAGCAGTTCTTC

d_gene: TRBD2
j_gene: TRBJ2-3
abundance: few
v_gene: TRBV6-1
CDR3aa: CASSDGGGGADTQYF
CDR3nt: TGTGCCAGCAGTGATGGGGGCGGGGGGGCAGATACGCAGTATTTT

d_gene: -
j_gene: TRBJ2-5
abundance: many
v_gene: TRBV9
CDR3aa: CASSVEGREETQYF
CDR3nt: TGTGCCAGCAGCGTAGAGGGCAGGGAAGAGACCCAGTACTTC

d_gene: TRBD2
j_gene: TRBJ2-1
abundance: few
v_gene: TRBV20-1
CDR3aa: CSTGGLAGGSYNEQFF
CDR3nt: TGCAGTACTGGGGGACTAGCGGGAGGGTCCTACAATGAGCAGTTCTTC

d_gene: -
j_gene: TRBJ2-6
abundance: -
v_gene: TRBV10-3
CDR3aa: CAISESRTGAEGANVLTF
CDR3nt: TGTGCCATCAGTGAGTCGAGGACCGGAGCGGAGGGGGCCAACGTCCTGACTTTC

d_gene: -
j_gene: TRBJ2-1
abundance: many
v_gene: TRBV12-3/TRBV12-4
CDR3aa: CASTQRESSYNEQFF
CDR3nt: TGTGCCAGCACCCAGAGGGAGAGCTCCTACAATGAGCAGTTCTTC

d_gene: TRBD1
j_gene: TRBJ1-2
abundance: -
v_gene: TRBV7-8
CDR3aa: CASSFLWGQRNSRYGYTF
CDR3nt: TGTGCCAGCAGCTTCCTCTGGGGACAGCGCAATTCTAGATACGGCTACACCTTC

d_gene: -
j_gene: TRBJ1-6
abundance: few
v_gene: TRBV6-4
CDR3aa: CASSEAIGQPLHF
CDR3nt: TGTGCCAGCAGTGAAGCCATCGGACAGCCCCTCCACTTT

d_gene: -
j_gene: TRBJ2-2
abundance: many
v_gene: TRBV12-3/TRBV12-4
CDR3aa: CASGMIRGMNTGELFF
CDR3nt: TGTGCCAGCGGGATGATCCGAGGGATGAACACCGGGGAGCTGTTTTTT

d_gene: -
j_gene: TRBJ2-7
abundance: -
v_gene: TRBV20-1
CDR3aa: CSASISSYEQYF
CDR3nt: TGCAGTGCTTCTATTAGCTCCTACGAGCAGTACTTC

d_gene: TRBD1
j_gene: TRBJ2-3
abundance: -
v_gene: TRBV12-5
CDR3aa: CATLTGDTQYF
CDR3nt: TGTGCTACCCTGACAGGGGATACGCAGTATTTT

d_gene: TRBD2
j_gene: TRBJ2-2
abundance: many
v_gene: TRBV5-1
CDR3aa: CASSPGLARFGELFF
CDR3nt: TGCGCCAGCAGCCCGGGACTAGCTCGCTTCGGGGAGCTGTTTTTT

d_gene: -
j_gene: TRBJ1-1
abundance: -
v_gene: TRBV5-1
CDR3aa: CASSLGVGQPAEAFF
CDR3nt: TGCGCCAGCAGCTTGGGGGTTGGGCAGCCCGCTGAAGCTTTCTTT

d_gene: -
j_gene: TRBJ1-1
abundance: few
v_gene: TRBV29-1
CDR3aa: CSVGVTVRSTEAFF
CDR3nt: TGCAGCGTTGGTGTGACAGTTCGTTCCACTGAAGCTTTCTTT

d_gene: -
j_gene: TRBJ1-1
abundance: few
v_gene: TRBV12-3/TRBV12-4
CDR3aa: CASSFSSNTEAFF
CDR3nt: TGTGCCAGCAGTTTTTCCAGTAACACTGAAGCTTTCTTT

d_gene: TRBD2
j_gene: TRBJ2-5
abundance: few
v_gene: TRBV7-8
CDR3aa: CASILRLAGETQYF
CDR3nt: TGTGCCAGCATCCTCCGACTAGCGGGAGAGACCCAGTACTTC

d_gene: TRBD2
j_gene: TRBJ2-7
abundance: few
v_gene: TRBV20-1
CDR3aa: CSVGGTSGSYEQYF
CDR3nt: TGCAGTGTTGGAGGGACTAGCGGGTCCTACGAGCAGTACTTC

d_gene: TRBD2
j_gene: TRBJ2-7
abundance: once
v_gene: TRBV7-6
CDR3aa: CASSPPPSGGAYEQYF
CDR3nt: TGTGCCAGCAGCCCACCGCCTAGCGGGGGGGCCTACGAGCAGTACTTC

d_gene: -
j_gene: TRBJ2-2
abundance: many
v_gene: TRBV24-1
CDR3aa: CATQGRITGELFF
CDR3nt: TGTGCCACCCAGGGGAGGATCACCGGGGAGCTGTTTTTT

d_gene: -
j_gene: TRBJ2-3
abundance: many
v_gene: TRBV20-1
CDR3aa: CSAIGGGADTQYF
CDR3nt: TGCAGTGCGATCGGAGGGGGCGCAGATACGCAGTATTTT

d_gene: TRBD1
j_gene: TRBJ2-7
abundance: -
v_gene: TRBV18
CDR3aa: CASSPRRQGAYEQYF
CDR3nt: TGTGCCAGCTCACCACGGAGACAGGGGGCCTACGAGCAGTACTTC

d_gene: TRBD1
j_gene: TRBJ2-1
abundance: many
v_gene: TRBV12-3/TRBV12-4
CDR3aa: CASSLGQGASSYNEQFF
CDR3nt: TGTGCCAGCAGTCTGGGACAGGGGGCATCGTCCTACAATGAGCAGTTCTTC

d_gene: -
j_gene: TRBJ1-4
abundance: few
v_gene: TRBV5-1
CDR3aa: CASSSPPVEKLFF
CDR3nt: TGCGCCAGCAGCTCCCCCCCCGTCGAAAAACTGTTTTTT

d_gene: -
j_gene: TRBJ2-5
abundance: -
v_gene: TRBV6-2/TRBV6-3
CDR3aa: CASSAADQETQYF
CDR3nt: TGTGCCAGTTCAGCAGCGGACCAAGAGACCCAGTACTTC

d_gene: -
j_gene: TRBJ2-3
abundance: -
v_gene: TRBV7-3
CDR3aa: CASSWGSGTDTQYF
CDR3nt: TGTGCCAGCAGCTGGGGAAGTGGAACCGATACGCAGTATTTT

d_gene: TRBD2
j_gene: TRBJ2-3
abundance: -
v_gene: TRBV20-1
CDR3aa: CSARDPRGEGDTQYF
CDR3nt: TGCAGTGCTAGAGATCCGCGGGGGGAGGGAGATACGCAGTATTTT

d_gene: -
j_gene: TRBJ2-3
abundance: -
v_gene: TRBV21-1
CDR3aa: CASKRLAGTDTQYF
CDR3nt: TGTGCCAGCAAAAGACTAGCGGGCACAGATACGCAGTATTTT

d_gene: TRBD2
j_gene: TRBJ2-1
abundance: -
v_gene: TRBV9
CDR3aa: CASSPRGGLAGGLQLF
CDR3nt: TGTGCCAGCAGCCCCAGGGGGGGACTAGCGGGAGGCCTTCAACTCTTC

d_gene: TRBD2
j_gene: TRBJ2-5
abundance: -
v_gene: TRBV12-3/TRBV12-4
CDR3aa: CASSAGTRGMTQYF
CDR3nt: TGTGCCAGCAGCGCCGGGACTAGAGGGATGACCCAGTACTTC

d_gene: -
j_gene: TRBJ2-7
abundance: -
v_gene: TRBV7-8
CDR3aa: CASSLTTSFSYEQYF
CDR3nt: TGTGCCAGCAGCTTAACGACATCTTTCTCCTACGAGCAGTACTTC

d_gene: -
j_gene: TRBJ2-1
abundance: few
v_gene: TRBV30
CDR3aa: CAWSSFQGKRAYNEQFF
CDR3nt: TGTGCCTGGAGTTCATTCCAGGGGAAACGGGCCTACAATGAGCAGTTCTTC

d_gene: TRBD1
j_gene: TRBJ2-1
abundance: many
v_gene: TRBV9
CDR3aa: CASSVGQGPYNEQFF
CDR3nt: TGTGCCAGCAGCGTAGGACAGGGCCCCTACAATGAGCAGTTCTTC

d_gene: TRBD2
j_gene: TRBJ2-1
abundance: -
v_gene: TRBV20-1
CDR3aa: CSAPGGLAGERVSNEQFF
CDR3nt: TGCAGTGCCCCGGGGGGGCTAGCGGGAGAGCGTGTAAGCAATGAGCAGTTCTTC

d_gene: -
j_gene: TRBJ2-2
abundance: few
v_gene: TRBV5-6
CDR3aa: CASRALRTQPNTGELFF
CDR3nt: TGTGCCAGCAGGGCCCTGAGGACACAGCCGAACACCGGGGAGCTGTTTTTT

d_gene: TRBD2
j_gene: TRBJ2-1
abundance: few
v_gene: TRBV2
CDR3aa: CASSRTSGGNEQFF
CDR3nt: TGTGCCAGCAGCCGGACTAGCGGGGGGAATGAGCAGTTCTTC

d_gene: TRBD2
j_gene: TRBJ2-1
abundance: many
v_gene: TRBV24-1
CDR3aa: CATSDPTSGYNEQFF
CDR3nt: TGTGCCACCAGTGATCCGACTAGCGGATACAATGAGCAGTTCTTC

d_gene: -
j_gene: TRBJ2-5
abundance: many
v_gene: TRBV20-1
CDR3aa: CSARTENQETQYF
CDR3nt: TGCAGTGCTAGGACAGAAAACCAAGAGACCCAGTACTTC

d_gene: -
j_gene: TRBJ2-5
abundance: few
v_gene: TRBV4-1
CDR3aa: CASSHPIQSFGRGETQYF
CDR3nt: TGCGCCAGCAGCCACCCCATCCAGAGTTTCGGTCGAGGAGAGACCCAGTACTTC

d_gene: -
j_gene: TRBJ2-3
abundance: -
v_gene: TRBV6-4
CDR3aa: CASTPGSGHTDTQYF
CDR3nt: TGTGCCAGCACCCCCGGTAGCGGACACACAGATACGCAGTATTTT

d_gene: TRBD2
j_gene: TRBJ2-3
abundance: -
v_gene: TRBV6-1
CDR3aa: CASTGLAGDTDTQYF
CDR3nt: TGTGCCAGCACCGGACTAGCGGGAGACACAGATACGCAGTATTTT

d_gene: TRBD2
j_gene: TRBJ2-2
abundance: -
v_gene: TRBV18
CDR3aa: CASSASGGPPPGELFF
CDR3nt: TGTGCCAGCTCAGCGAGCGGGGGGCCACCCCCCGGGGAGCTGTTTTTT

d_gene: TRBD1
j_gene: TRBJ1-1
abundance: many
v_gene: TRBV12-3/TRBV12-4
CDR3aa: CASSRSQDRGNRNTEAFF
CDR3nt: TGTGCCAGCAGTCGCTCCCAGGACAGGGGAAATCGGAACACTGAAGCTTTCTTT

d_gene: -
j_gene: TRBJ2-3
abundance: -
v_gene: TRBV9
CDR3aa: CASSVQSGADTQYF
CDR3nt: TGTGCCAGCAGCGTCCAATCCGGTGCAGATACGCAGTATTTT

d_gene: -
j_gene: TRBJ2-7
abundance: -
v_gene: TRBV5-1
CDR3aa: CASRFGRGSYEQYF
CDR3nt: TGCGCCAGCAGATTTGGACGGGGATCCTACGAGCAGTACTTC

d_gene: -
j_gene: TRBJ2-7
abundance: few
v_gene: TRBV5-5
CDR3aa: CASSLLVGRGYEQYF
CDR3nt: TGTGCCAGCAGCTTGTTGGTGGGCAGGGGTTACGAGCAGTACTTC

d_gene: -
j_gene: TRBJ1-2
abundance: few
v_gene: TRBV20-1
CDR3aa: CSARPGGKGYTF
CDR3nt: TGCAGTGCTAGACCCGGGGGAAAGGGCTACACCTTC

d_gene: TRBD1
j_gene: TRBJ2-5
abundance: many
v_gene: TRBV20-1
CDR3aa: CSARTGGGETQYF
CDR3nt: TGCAGTGCTAGGACAGGGGGCGGGGAGACCCAGTACTTC